A single sample is the source of the 10 T cell receptor beta chains below, sequenced in a study of T cell responses to AZD1222 COVID-19 vaccine. Libraries were prepared by immunoSEQ multiplex PCR; TCRdb keeps only in-frame clonotypes and omits some of them. The sample holds around 130,000 clones, 88% seen once. The sequences come from peripheral blood, collected 28 days after the second AZD1222 dose. The source is an adult who received the AZD1222 COVID-19 vaccine.

The rearrangement uses TRBV21-1 and TRBJ1-2; the DNA was not used to check the table's D call, TRBD1. TRBV21-1 is a pseudogene segment. This CDR3 is 17 amino acids long. In DNA, the CDR3 is TGTGCCAGCAGCCCTGCAGACAGGTCACCTCCTAACTATGGCTACACCTTC. Protein: CASSPADRSPPNYGYTF.

The chain uses TRBV12-3 or TRBV12-4 and TRBJ1-6, with TRBD1 as a possible D gene (5 bases). The CDR3 loop spans 13 amino acids. V was cut by 5 bases and J by 10 bases, with 12 bases left in between. The CDR3 sequence is CASSAERGSPLHF. In DNA form, the CDR3 reads TGTGCCAGCAGTGCAGAGAGGGGATCACCCCTCCACTTT.

This chain uses TRBV5-1 with TRBJ1-2; D is ambiguous. Germline V gene data show CDR1 as SGHRS and CDR2 as YFSETQ. The CDR3 spans 14 residues. V was pared by 0 bases and J by 4 bases, with 10 bases between. In nucleotides, the CDR3 is TGCGCCAGCAGCTTGGGCGGTGTAAGCTATGGCTACACCTTC. Translating gives CASSLGGVSYGYTF.

The chain is built from TRBV19 and TRBJ1-5; TRBD1 matches 9 bases. The germline V gene has CDR1 LNHDA and CDR2 SQIVND (reference sequence). With 6 bases clipped from V and 6 bases from J, the junction kept 6 bases outside the gene matches. This CDR3 has 14 amino acids. CDR3 coding DNA: TGTGCCAGTAGCAAAACAGGGGGCGGTCAGCCCCAGCATTTT. It is translated as CASSKTGGGQPQHF.

The chain recombines TRBV3-1 (or the pseudogene TRBV3-2) with TRBJ1-1; 9 nucleotides match TRBD1. V was clipped by 1 base and J by 13 bases; unmatched bases: 4. This CDR3 has 12 amino acids. Germline CDR1 LGHDT, CDR2 YNNKEL (reference sequence). The DNA for the CDR3 is TGTGCCAGCAGCCAAGTCGGACAGGGGTATTTCTTT. This codes for CASSQVGQGYFF.

Comments on this clone: One junction end disagrees with the germline gene, perhaps due to a read error. The chain combines TRBV10-3 with TRBJ2-7; D ambiguous. The CDR3 extends over 14 amino acids. Germline loops: CDR1 ENHRY, CDR2 SYGVKD. In DNA form, the CDR3 reads TGTGCCATCAGTGAGCTCCCAGGAATGGACCGTTTTCACTTC. Protein product: CAISELPGMDRFHF.

The chain carries TRBV2 and TRBJ2-7; weak D call: TRBD1 (5 bases). With 1 base removed from V and 1 base from J, the gap between germline ends came to 8 bases. Germline CDR1 SNHLY, CDR2 FYNNEI. The CDR3 runs 14 residues. The CDR3 sequence is CASSEVRQSYEQYF. CDR3 coding DNA: TGTGCCAGCAGTGAAGTCCGACAGTCCTACGAGCAGTACTTC. The full variable domain, its missing parts supplied by reference TRBV2 and TRBJ2-7, is EPEVTQTPSHQVTQMGQEVILRCVPISNHLYFYWYRQILGQKVEFLVSFYNNEISEKSEIFDDQFSVERPDGSNFTLKIRSTKLEDSAMYFCASSEVRQSYEQYFGPGTRLTVT.

CDR3 protein: CAWSVQGGYGYTF. The CDR3 coding sequence is TGTGCCTGGAGTGTACAGGGGGGCTATGGCTACACCTTC. V gene TRBV30 combines with J gene TRBJ1-2, with TRBD1 identical over 8 bases. CDR3 length equals 13 residues. Per germline, CDR1 GTSNPN and CDR2 SVGIG (reference sequence). Trimming removed 0 bases from V and 4 bases from J; junction bases left unmatched: 1.

This clone has a handful of counts. At one end, the junction sequence differs from germline, possibly due to a read error. The genes are TRBV5-6 and TRBJ1-2; TRBD1 might be the D (6 bases). There are 16 residues in the CDR3. CDR1 and CDR2 (germline): SGHDT, YYEEEE. The CDR3 loop reads CASSLVGGESNYGYTF. CDR3 bases: TGTGCCAGCAGTTTGGTGGGGGGCGAGTCTAACTATGGCTACACCTTC.

The chain's CDR3 is CASSQGLAFGQYF. In nucleotides, the CDR3 is TGTGCCAGCAGCCAGGGACTAGCGTTTGGGCAGTACTTC. V gene TRBV3-1 (or the pseudogene TRBV3-2) combines with J gene TRBJ2-7; TRBD2 matches at 10 bases. This CDR3 has 13 residues. Germline V CDR1 and CDR2: LGHDT, YNNKEL (reference sequence). Trimming removed 3 bases from V and 9 bases from J; junction bases left unmatched: 5.